One and the same sample provided the 18 T cell receptor beta chains below, sequenced in a study of identical twins. TCRdb used MiXCR to reprocess the 5' RACE reads, holding one entry per CDR3 protein. In the table there are hundreds of thousands of distinct CDR3 sequences, less than 7% of which are singletons. Sequencing input: naive T cells sorted from blood. The receptors derive from a man younger than 35 in good health.

This clonotype came up many times. This chain uses TRBV5-1 with TRBJ2-7; 7 nucleotides agree with TRBD1. Germline V gene lookup returns CDR1 SGHRS and CDR2 YFSETQ. Trimming cost V 1 base and J 4 bases; bases outside gene matches: 5. This CDR3 comprises 14 residues. The CDR3 region is CASSLTGARYEQYF. CDR3 sequence (DNA): TGCGCCAGCAGCTTGACAGGGGCCAGATACGAGCAGTACTTC.

This clonotype has more than one count but fewer than ten. The chain is built from TRBV30 and TRBJ2-7; 11 bases are a match to TRBD2. V shed 8 bases and J 2 bases; nucleotides not matched to a gene: 5. CDR1 and CDR2 from the germline V gene are GTSNPN and SVGIG (reference sequence). CDR3 size: 13 residues. CDR3 nucleotides: TGTGCCCGAAGACTAGCGGGAACCTACGAGCAGTACTTC. Protein product: CARRLAGTYEQYF.

There are many counts of this clonotype. This sequence joins TRBV20-1 and TRBJ1-1; possible D gene TRBD1, 5 bases. Germline CDR1 reads DFQATT; CDR2 reads SNEGSKA (reference sequence). Trimming pared 7 bases from V and 3 bases from J, leaving 15 bases between. This CDR3 has 13 amino acids. CDR3 DNA sequence: TGCAGTGGCTCTTGGGGGTGGTACACTGAAGCTTTCTTT. Its protein product is CSGSWGWYTEAFF.

This clonotype came up many times. V gene TRBV29-1 combines with J gene TRBJ2-1; TRBD2 agrees at 9 bases. CDR1 is SQVTM and CDR2 is ANQGSEA in the germline V gene. The CDR3 totals 14 residues. V shed 3 bases, J shed 6 bases, and the junction held 6 bases outside the gene matches. The CDR3 reads CSVDEAGGPNEQFF. Written as DNA, the CDR3 is TGCAGCGTTGATGAAGCGGGAGGTCCCAATGAGCAGTTCTTC.

V is TRBV7-9 and J is TRBJ2-2; TRBD2 matches 7 bases. From germline, CDR1 is SEHNR and CDR2 FQNEAQ (reference sequence). The J segment lost 5 bases and the V segment lost 2 bases, leaving 11 bases of the junction unmatched. CDR3 size: 17 residues. The CDR3 coding sequence is TGTGCCAGCAGCTTATGGTCTCCGGCGGGAGAGACCGGGGAGCTGTTTTTT. Translating gives CASSLWSPAGETGELFF.

V and J are TRBV11-2 and TRBJ2-6, with a tentative D call TRBD2 (5 bases). Germline CDR1 reads SGHAT; CDR2 reads FQNNGV. The V end lost 2 bases, the J end lost 2 bases, and 7 bases lay between the germline ends. The CDR3 runs to 15 residues. The CDR3 reads CASSLLRAGANVLTF. In DNA, the CDR3 is TGTGCCAGCAGCTTATTGAGGGCTGGGGCCAACGTCCTGACTTTC.

This rearrangement joins TRBV25-1 to TRBJ2-4, with 8 positions matching TRBD2. The length of the CDR3 is 15 residues. The J segment lost 0 bases and the V segment lost 5 bases, leaving 3 bases of the junction unmatched. From germline, CDR1 is MGHDK and CDR2 SYGVNS. The CDR3 nucleotides read TGTGCCAGCAGTTTTAGCGGGGTAGCCAAAAACATTCAGTACTTC. This sequence encodes CASSFSGVAKNIQYF.

This clonotype was counted ten times or more. The rearrangement uses TRBV5-6 and TRBJ2-5; the D is unclear. The germline V gene encodes CDR1 SGHDT and CDR2 YYEEEE. V was trimmed by 5 bases and J by 2 bases, leaving 13 bases between them. The CDR3 runs to 14 residues. The CDR3 here is CASSLVGSQETQYF. The DNA of the CDR3 is TGTGCCAGCAGTTTAGTTGGCAGTCAAGAGACCCAGTACTTC.

This clonotype was found many times. CDR3 sequence: CSASPIGTGGINEQFF. Written as DNA, the CDR3 is TGCAGTGCTAGCCCAATAGGGACAGGGGGTATCAATGAGCAGTTCTTC. This chain joins TRBV20-1 and TRBJ2-1, with TRBD1 matching 11 bases. V was clipped by 3 bases and J by 6 bases; unmatched bases: 10. CDR1 DFQATT and CDR2 SNEGSKA come from the germline V gene (reference sequence). This CDR3 comprises 16 residues.

At least ten counts were recorded for this clonotype. CDR3 in amino acids: CASSLRRGAFF. In DNA form, the CDR3 reads TGTGCCAGCAGTTTACGACGGGGAGCTTTCTTT. The chain has TRBV12-3 or TRBV12-4 and TRBJ1-1; D gene unclear. This CDR3 contains 11 residues. V was pared by 2 bases and J by 10 bases, with 8 bases between.

At least ten counts were recorded for this clonotype. The CDR3 DNA reads TGTGCCATCAGTGAGACTAGAAACTCCGGGGAGCTGTTTTTT. Translating gives CAISETRNSGELFF. The chain has TRBV10-3 and TRBJ2-2; D possibly corresponds to TRBD2 (5 bases). CDR1 and CDR2 (germline): ENHRY, SYGVKD. Trimming cost V 2 bases and J 6 bases, with 10 bases left between them. The CDR3 sequence is 14 residues long.

This clonotype turned up a few times. V usage is TRBV7-8 and J usage is TRBJ2-1; possible D gene TRBD2, 7 bases. The germline V and J ends were trimmed by 0 bases and 6 bases, with 12 bases remaining between them. Germline CDR1 SGHVS, CDR2 FQNEAQ. CDR3 length: 15 amino acids. The CDR3 coding sequence is TGTGCCAGCAGCTTAGCGGGAGGGGACATCAATGAGCAGTTCTTC. Its translation is CASSLAGGDINEQFF.

This clonotype was observed at least ten times. The chain links TRBV10-3 to TRBJ2-7; 11 positions agree with TRBD1. CDR1 is ENHRY, CDR2 SYGVKD, per germline. The CDR3 loop spans 13 amino acids. V shed 6 bases and J 5 bases; nucleotides not matched to a gene: 3. CDR3 amino acids: CAIRGQGDDEQYF. The DNA for the CDR3 is TGTGCCATCAGGGGACAGGGGGACGACGAGCAGTACTTC.

This clonotype was seen at least ten times. The rearrangement uses TRBV4-1 and TRBJ2-1, with a weak D call TRBD2 (5 bases). CDR1 is MGHRA, CDR2 YSYEKL, per germline. V lost 6 bases and J lost 3, with 24 bases in between. The CDR3 contains 18 residues. The CDR3 protein is CASSPDQTSGTLYNEQFF. CDR3 nucleotide sequence: TGCGCCAGCAGTCCAGATCAAACTTCGGGAACGCTCTACAATGAGCAGTTCTTC.

This CDR3 is CASSTLAGGFNEQFF. The CDR3 region has the DNA TGTGCCAGCAGTACTTTAGCGGGAGGATTTAATGAGCAGTTCTTC. The rearrangement uses TRBV12-3 or TRBV12-4 and TRBJ2-1, with 10 bases lining up with TRBD2. With 5 bases clipped from V and 7 bases from J, the junction kept 8 bases outside the gene matches. CDR3 length: 15 amino acids.

This clonotype was counted between two and nine times. J is TRBJ1-5 and V is TRBV11-2; 7 bases align to TRBD1. The CDR3 totals 15 residues. The germline CDR1 and CDR2 sequences are SGHAT and FQNNGV. Trimming cost V 6 bases and J 3 bases; bases outside gene matches: 8. The CDR3 DNA reads as TGTGCCAGCAGGAGCCCGGGACAGCACAATCAGCCCCAGCATTTT. This codes for CASRSPGQHNQPQHF.

This clonotype was seen ten or more times. This chain connects TRBV12-3 or TRBV12-4 to TRBJ2-1, with 7 nucleotides matching TRBD2. After removal of 1 base from V and 5 bases from J, the junction contained 5 bases not matched to a gene. The CDR3 consists of 15 residues. The CDR3 spells CASSLGLAADNEQFF. CDR3 sequence (DNA): TGTGCCAGCAGTTTAGGGCTAGCGGCCGACAATGAGCAGTTCTTC.

At least ten counts were recorded for this clonotype. The rearrangement uses TRBV25-1 and TRBJ2-5, with D possibly called TRBD1 or TRBD2 (5 bases each). This CDR3 is 13 amino acids long. The V end lost 11 bases, the J end lost 3 bases, and 16 bases lay between the germline ends. Germline V gene lookup returns CDR1 MGHDK and CDR2 SYGVNS. The CDR3 nucleotides are TGTGCCTCCTCAGGGTGGGAGAAAGAGACCCAGTACTTC. Its translation is CASSGWEKETQYF.